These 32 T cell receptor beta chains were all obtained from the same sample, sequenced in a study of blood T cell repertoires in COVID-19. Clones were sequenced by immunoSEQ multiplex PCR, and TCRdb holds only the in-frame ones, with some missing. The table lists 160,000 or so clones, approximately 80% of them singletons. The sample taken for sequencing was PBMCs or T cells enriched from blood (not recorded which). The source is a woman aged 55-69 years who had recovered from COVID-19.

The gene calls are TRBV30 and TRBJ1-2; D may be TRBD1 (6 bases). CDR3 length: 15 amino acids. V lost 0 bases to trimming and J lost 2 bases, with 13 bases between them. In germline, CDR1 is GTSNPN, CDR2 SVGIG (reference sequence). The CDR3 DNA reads TGTGCCTGGAGTGTACACGGGGGGCAGAACTATGGCTACACCTTC. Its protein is CAWSVHGGQNYGYTF.

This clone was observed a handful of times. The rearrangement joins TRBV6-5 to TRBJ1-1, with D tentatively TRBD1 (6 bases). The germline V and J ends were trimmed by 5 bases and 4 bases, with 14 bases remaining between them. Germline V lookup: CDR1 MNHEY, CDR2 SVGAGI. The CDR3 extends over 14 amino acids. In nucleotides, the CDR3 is TGTGCCAGCAGTCTCTCGGGGGGGCCCACTGAAGCTTTCTTT. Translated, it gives CASSLSGGPTEAFF.

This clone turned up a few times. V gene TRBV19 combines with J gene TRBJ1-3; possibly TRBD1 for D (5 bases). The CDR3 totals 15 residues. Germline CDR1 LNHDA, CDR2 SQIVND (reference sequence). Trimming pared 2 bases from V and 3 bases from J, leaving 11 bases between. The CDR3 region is CASSIWTGGGNTIYF. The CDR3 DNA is TGTGCCAGTAGTATATGGACGGGGGGTGGAAACACCATATATTTT.

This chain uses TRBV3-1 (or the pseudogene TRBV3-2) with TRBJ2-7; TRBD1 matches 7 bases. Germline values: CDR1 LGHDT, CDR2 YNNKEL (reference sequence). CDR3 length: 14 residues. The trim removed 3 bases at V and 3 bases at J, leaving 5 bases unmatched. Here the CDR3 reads CASSQTTGIYEQYF. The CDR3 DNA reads TGTGCCAGCAGCCAGACGACAGGGATCTACGAGCAGTACTTC.

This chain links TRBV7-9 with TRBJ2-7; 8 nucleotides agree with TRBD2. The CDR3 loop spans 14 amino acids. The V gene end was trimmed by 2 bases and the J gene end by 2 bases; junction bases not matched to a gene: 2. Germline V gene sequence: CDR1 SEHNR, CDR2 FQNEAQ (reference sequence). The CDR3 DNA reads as TGTGCCAGCAGCTTATCGGGGGGGCCCTACGAGCAGTACTTC. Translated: CASSLSGGPYEQYF.

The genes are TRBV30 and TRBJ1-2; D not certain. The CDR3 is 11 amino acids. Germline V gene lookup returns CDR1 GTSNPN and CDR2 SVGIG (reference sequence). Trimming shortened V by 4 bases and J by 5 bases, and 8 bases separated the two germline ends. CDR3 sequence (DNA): TGTGCCTGGAATTCGGGGTATGGCTACACCTTC. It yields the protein CAWNSGYGYTF.

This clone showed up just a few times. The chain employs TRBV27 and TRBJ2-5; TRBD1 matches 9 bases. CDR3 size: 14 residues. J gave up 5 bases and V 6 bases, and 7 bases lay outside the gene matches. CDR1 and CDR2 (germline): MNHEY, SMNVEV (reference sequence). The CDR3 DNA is TGTGCCAGCAGGGAACAGGGGGCGTGGGAGACCCAGTACTTC. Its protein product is CASREQGAWETQYF.

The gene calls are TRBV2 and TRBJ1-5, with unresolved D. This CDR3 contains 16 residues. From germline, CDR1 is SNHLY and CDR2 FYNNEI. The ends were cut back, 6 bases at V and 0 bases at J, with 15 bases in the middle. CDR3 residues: CASRVLSGFSNQPQHF. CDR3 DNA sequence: TGTGCCAGCAGGGTTTTGTCGGGGTTTAGCAATCAGCCCCAGCATTTT.

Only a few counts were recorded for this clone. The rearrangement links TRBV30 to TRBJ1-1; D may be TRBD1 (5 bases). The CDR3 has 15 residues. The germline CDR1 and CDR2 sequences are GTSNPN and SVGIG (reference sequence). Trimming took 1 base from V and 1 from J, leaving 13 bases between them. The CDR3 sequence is CAWSADLRGNTEAFF. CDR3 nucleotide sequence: TGTGCCTGGAGTGCCGATCTAAGGGGGAACACTGAAGCTTTCTTT. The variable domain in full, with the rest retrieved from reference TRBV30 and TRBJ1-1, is SQTIHQWPATLVQPVGSPLSLECTVEGTSNPNLYWYRQAAGRGLQLLFYSVGIGQISSEVPQNLSASRPQDRQFILSSKKLLLSDSGFYLCAWSADLRGNTEAFFGQGTRLTVV.

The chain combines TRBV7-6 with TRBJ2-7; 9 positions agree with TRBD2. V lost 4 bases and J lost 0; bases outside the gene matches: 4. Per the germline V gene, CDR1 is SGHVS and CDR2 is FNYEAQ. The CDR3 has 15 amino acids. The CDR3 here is CASSSLAGSSYEQYF. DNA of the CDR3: TGTGCCAGCAGCTCGCTAGCGGGGAGCTCCTACGAGCAGTACTTC.

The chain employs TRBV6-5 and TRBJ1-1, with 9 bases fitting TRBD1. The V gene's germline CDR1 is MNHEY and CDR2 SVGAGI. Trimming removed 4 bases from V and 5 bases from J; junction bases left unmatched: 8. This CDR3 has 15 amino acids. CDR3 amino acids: CASSSAGTGITEAFF. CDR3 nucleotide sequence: TGTGCCAGCAGTTCCGCCGGGACAGGGATTACTGAAGCTTTCTTT.

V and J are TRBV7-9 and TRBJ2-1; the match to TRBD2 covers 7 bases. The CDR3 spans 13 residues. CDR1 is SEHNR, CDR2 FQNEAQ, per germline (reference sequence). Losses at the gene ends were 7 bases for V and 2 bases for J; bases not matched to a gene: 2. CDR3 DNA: TGTGCCAGCAAGGCGGGGGCCTACAATGAGCAGTTCTTC. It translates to CASKAGAYNEQFF.

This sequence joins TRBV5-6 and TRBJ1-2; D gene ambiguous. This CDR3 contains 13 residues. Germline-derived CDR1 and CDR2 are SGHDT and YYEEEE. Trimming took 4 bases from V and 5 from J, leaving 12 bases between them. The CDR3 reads CASSKSTVYGYTF. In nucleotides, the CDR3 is TGTGCCAGCAGCAAGTCTACAGTGTATGGCTACACCTTC.

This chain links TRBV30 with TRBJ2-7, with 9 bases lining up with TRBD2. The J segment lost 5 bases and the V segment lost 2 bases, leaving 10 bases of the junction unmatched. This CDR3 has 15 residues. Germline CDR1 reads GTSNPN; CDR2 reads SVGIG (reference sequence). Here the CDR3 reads CAWSPAGTSNNEQYF. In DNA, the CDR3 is TGTGCCTGGAGTCCGGCCGGGACTAGCAACAACGAGCAGTACTTC. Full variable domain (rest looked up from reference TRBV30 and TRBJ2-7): SQTIHQWPATLVQPVGSPLSLECTVEGTSNPNLYWYRQAAGRGLQLLFYSVGIGQISSEVPQNLSASRPQDRQFILSSKKLLLSDSGFYLCAWSPAGTSNNEQYFGPGTRLTVT.

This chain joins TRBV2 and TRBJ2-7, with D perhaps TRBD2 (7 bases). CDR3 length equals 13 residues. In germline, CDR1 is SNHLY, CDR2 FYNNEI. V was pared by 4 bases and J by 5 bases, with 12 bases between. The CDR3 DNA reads TGTGCCAGCAGTGTGGGGGGGGCGAACGAGCAGTACTTC. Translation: CASSVGGANEQYF.

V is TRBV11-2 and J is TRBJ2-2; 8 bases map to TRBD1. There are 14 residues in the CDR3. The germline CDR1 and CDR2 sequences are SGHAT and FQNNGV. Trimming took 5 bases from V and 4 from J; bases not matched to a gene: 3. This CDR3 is CASSVTGATGELFF. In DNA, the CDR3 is TGTGCCAGCAGCGTGACAGGGGCCACCGGGGAGCTGTTTTTT.

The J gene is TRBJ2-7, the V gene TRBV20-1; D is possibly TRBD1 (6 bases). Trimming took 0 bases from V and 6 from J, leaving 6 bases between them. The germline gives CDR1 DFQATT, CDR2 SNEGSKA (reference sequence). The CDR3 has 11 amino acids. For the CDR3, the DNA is TGCAGTGCTAGAGAACAGGGCGAGCAGTACTTC. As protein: CSAREQGEQYF.

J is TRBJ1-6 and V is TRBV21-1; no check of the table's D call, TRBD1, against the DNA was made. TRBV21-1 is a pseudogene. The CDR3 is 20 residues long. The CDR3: CASSKSVFRDRGKGRSPLHF. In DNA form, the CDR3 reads TGTGCCAGCAGCAAAAGTGTTTTCAGGGACAGGGGGAAAGGTCGATCACCCCTCCACTTT.

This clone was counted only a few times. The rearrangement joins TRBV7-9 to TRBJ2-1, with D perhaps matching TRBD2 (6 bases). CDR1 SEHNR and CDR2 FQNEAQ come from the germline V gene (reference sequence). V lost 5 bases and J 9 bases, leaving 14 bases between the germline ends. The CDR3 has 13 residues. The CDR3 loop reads CASSPGLRPEQFF. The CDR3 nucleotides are TGTGCCAGCAGCCCAGGACTACGTCCTGAGCAGTTCTTC.

This chain's CDR3 is CATAAWADTQYF. DNA of the CDR3: TGTGCCACGGCGGCCTGGGCAGATACGCAGTATTTT. The chain carries TRBV19 and TRBJ2-3; D uncertain. The germline V gene has CDR1 LNHDA and CDR2 SQIVND (reference sequence). The CDR3 runs 12 residues. Trimming took 10 bases from V and 4 from J, leaving 12 bases between them.

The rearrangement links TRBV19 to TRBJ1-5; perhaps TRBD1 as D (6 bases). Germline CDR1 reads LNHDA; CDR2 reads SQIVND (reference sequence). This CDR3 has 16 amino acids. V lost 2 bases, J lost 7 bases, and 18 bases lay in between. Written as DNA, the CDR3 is TGTGCCAGTAGTATAAGTAGAGGGGGTGGATACCAGCCCCAGCATTTT. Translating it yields CASSISRGGGYQPQHF. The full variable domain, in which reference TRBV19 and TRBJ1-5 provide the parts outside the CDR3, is DGGITQSPKYLFRKEGQNVTLSCEQNLNHDAMYWYRQDPGQGLRLIYYSQIVNDFQKGDIAEGYSVSREKKESFPLTVTSAQKNPTAFYLCASSISRGGGYQPQHFGDGTRLSIL.

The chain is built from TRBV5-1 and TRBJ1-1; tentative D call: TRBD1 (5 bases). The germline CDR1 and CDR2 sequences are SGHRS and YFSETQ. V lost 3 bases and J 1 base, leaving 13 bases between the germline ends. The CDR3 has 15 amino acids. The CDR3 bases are TGCGCCAGCAGCTGGAACAGGTCTCCGAACACTGAAGCTTTCTTT. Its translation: CASSWNRSPNTEAFF.

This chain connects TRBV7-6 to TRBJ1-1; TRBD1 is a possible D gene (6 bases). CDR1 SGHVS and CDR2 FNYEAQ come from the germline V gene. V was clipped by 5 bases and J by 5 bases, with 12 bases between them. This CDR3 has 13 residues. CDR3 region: CASSAYQGTEAFF. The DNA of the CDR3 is TGTGCCAGCAGCGCGTACCAGGGGACTGAAGCTTTCTTT. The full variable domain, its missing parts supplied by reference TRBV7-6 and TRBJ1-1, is GAGVSQSPRYKVTKRGQDVALRCDPISGHVSLYWYRQALGQGPEFLTYFNYEAQQDKSGLPNDRFSAERPEGSISTLTIQRTEQRDSAMYRCASSAYQGTEAFFGQGTRLTVV.

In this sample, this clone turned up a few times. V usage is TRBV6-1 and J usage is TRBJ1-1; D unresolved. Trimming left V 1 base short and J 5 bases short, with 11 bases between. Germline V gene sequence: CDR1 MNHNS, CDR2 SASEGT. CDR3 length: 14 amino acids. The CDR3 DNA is TGTGCCAGCAGTGAAGGGCAGGTTTTTACTGAAGCTTTCTTT. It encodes CASSEGQVFTEAFF.

The CDR3 loop reads CASSPERAGVSTDTQYF. In DNA form, the CDR3 reads TGTGCCAGCAGCCCTGAGCGTGCCGGGGTTAGCACAGATACGCAGTATTTT. V and J are TRBV6-2 or TRBV6-3 and TRBJ2-3; TRBD2 might be the D (5 bases). The V and J ends lost 6 bases and 0 bases respectively, with 19 bases between them. This CDR3 contains 17 residues. Germline V gene data show CDR1 as MNHEY and CDR2 as SVGEGT.

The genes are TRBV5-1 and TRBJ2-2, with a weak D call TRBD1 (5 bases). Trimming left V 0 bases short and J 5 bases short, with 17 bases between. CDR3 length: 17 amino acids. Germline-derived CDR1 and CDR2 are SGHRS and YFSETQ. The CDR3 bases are TGCGCCAGCAGCTTGGGTGGGGCCCTAAGGTGGACCGGGGAGCTGTTTTTT. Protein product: CASSLGGALRWTGELFF.

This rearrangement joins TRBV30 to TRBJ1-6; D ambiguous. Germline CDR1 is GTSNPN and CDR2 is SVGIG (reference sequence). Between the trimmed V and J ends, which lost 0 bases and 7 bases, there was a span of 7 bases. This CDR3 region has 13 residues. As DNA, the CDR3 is TGTGCCTGGAGTGTGGCAGTAAATTCACCCCTCCACTTT. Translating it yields CAWSVAVNSPLHF.

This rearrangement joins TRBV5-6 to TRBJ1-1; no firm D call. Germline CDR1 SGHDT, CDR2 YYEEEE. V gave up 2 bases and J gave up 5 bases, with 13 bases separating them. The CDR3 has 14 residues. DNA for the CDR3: TGTGCCAGCAGCTTCACCGGGGTCGGGACTGAAGCTTTCTTT. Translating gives CASSFTGVGTEAFF.

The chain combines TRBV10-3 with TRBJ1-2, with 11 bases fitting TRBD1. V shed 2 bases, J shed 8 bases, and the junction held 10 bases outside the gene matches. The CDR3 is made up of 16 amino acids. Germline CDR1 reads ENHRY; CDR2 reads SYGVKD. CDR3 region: CAISERTGQGAQGYTF. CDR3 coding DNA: TGTGCCATCAGTGAGCGAACTGGACAGGGGGCTCAGGGCTACACCTTC.

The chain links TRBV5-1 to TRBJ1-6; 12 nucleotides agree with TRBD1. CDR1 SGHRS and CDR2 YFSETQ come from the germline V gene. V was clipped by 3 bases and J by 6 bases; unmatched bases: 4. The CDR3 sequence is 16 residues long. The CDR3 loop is CASSYRDRGPNSPLHF. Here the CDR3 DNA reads TGCGCCAGCAGCTACCGGGACAGGGGGCCTAATTCACCCCTCCACTTT.

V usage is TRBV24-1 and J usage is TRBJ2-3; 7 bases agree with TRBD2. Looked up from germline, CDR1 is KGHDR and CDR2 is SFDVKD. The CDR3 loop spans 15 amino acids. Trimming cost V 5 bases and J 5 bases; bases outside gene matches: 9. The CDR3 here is CATSGGAGEVDTQYF. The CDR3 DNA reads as TGTGCCACCAGTGGAGGGGCGGGGGAAGTAGATACGCAGTATTTT.

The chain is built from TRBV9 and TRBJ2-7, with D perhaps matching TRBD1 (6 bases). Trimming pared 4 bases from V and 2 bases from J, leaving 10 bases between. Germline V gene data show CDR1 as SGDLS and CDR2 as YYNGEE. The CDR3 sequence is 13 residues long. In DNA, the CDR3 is TGTGCCAGCAGCCCCCAGGGGCCCTACGAGCAGTACTTC. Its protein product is CASSPQGPYEQYF.